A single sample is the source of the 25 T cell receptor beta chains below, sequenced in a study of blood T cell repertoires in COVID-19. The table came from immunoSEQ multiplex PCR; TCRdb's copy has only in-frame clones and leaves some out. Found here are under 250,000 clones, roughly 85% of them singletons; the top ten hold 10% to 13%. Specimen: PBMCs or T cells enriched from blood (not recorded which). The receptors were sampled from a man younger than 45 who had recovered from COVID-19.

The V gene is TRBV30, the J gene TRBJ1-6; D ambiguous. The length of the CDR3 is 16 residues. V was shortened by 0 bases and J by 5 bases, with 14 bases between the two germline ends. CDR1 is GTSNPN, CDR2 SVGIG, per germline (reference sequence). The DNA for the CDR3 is TGTGCCTGGAGTGTCGATAGTATCGGGGATAATTCACCCCTCCACTTT. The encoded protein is CAWSVDSIGDNSPLHF.

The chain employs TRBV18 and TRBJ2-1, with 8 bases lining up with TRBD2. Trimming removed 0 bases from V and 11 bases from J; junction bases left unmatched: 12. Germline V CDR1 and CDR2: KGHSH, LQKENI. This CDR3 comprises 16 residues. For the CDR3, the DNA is TGTGCCAGCTCACCACCTGCCAGCGGGGGCCGGGGTCAGCAGTTCTTC. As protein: CASSPPASGGRGQQFF.

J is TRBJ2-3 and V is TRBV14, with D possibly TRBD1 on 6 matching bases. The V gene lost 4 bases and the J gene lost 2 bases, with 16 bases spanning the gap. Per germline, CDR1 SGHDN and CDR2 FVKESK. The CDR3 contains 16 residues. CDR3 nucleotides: TGTGCCAGCAGCCTATACAGGGAAACTTACACAGATACGCAGTATTTT. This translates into CASSLYRETYTDTQYF. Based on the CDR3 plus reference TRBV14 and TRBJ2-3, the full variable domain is EAGVTQFPSHSVIEKGQTVTLRCDPISGHDNLYWYRRVMGKEIKFLLHFVKESKQDESGMPNNRFLAERTGGTYSTLKVQPAELEDSGVYFCASSLYRETYTDTQYFGPGTRLTVL.

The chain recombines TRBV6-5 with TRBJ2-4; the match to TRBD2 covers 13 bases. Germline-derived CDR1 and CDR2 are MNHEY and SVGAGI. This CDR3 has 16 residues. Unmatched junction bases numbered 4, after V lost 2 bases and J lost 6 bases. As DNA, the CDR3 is TGTGCCAGCAGTTACGGGACTAGCGGGGCGGGAAACATTCAGTACTTC. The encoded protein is CASSYGTSGAGNIQYF.

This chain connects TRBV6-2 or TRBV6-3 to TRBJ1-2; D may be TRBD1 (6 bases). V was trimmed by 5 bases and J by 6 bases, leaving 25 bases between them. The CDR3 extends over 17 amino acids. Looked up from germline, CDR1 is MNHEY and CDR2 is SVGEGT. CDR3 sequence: CASSVGDPGHVPNGYTF. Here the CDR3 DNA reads TGTGCCAGCAGTGTTGGGGACCCGGGACATGTTCCAAATGGCTACACCTTC.

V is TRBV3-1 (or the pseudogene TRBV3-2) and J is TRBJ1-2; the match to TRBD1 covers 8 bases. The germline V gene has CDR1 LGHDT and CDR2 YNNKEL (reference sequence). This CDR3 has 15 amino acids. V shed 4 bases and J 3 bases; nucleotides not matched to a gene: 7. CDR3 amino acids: CASSLTDREHYGYTF. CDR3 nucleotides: TGTGCCAGCAGCCTGACGGACAGGGAGCACTATGGCTACACCTTC.

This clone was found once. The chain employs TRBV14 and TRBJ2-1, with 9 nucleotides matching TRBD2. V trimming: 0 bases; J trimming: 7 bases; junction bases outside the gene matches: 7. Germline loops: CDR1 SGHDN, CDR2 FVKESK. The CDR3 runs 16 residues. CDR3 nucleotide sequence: TGTGCCAGCAGCCAAGATGCGGGGGGGCCGGGGAATGAGCAGTTCTTC. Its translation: CASSQDAGGPGNEQFF.

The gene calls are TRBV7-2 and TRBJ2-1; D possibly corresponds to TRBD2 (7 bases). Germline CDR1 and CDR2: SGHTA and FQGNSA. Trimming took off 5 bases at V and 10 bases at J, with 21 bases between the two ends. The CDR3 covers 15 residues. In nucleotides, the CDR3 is TGTGCCAGCAGCCTTATGGGGGGGGGCGCGTTGGAGCAGTTCTTC. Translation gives CASSLMGGGALEQFF.

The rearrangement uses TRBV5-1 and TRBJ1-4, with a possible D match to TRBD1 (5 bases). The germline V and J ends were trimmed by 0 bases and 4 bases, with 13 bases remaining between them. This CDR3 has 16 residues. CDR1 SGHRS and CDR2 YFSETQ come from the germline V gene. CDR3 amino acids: CASSLASRADNEKLFF. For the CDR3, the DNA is TGCGCCAGCAGCTTGGCAAGCAGGGCGGATAATGAAAAACTGTTTTTT.

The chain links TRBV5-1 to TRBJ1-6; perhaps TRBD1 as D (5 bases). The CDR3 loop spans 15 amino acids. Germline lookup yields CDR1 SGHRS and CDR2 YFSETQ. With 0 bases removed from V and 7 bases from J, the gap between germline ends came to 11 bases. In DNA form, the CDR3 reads TGCGCCAGCAGCTTGGCCGGGGAGGGGAATTCACCCCTCCACTTT. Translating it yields CASSLAGEGNSPLHF.

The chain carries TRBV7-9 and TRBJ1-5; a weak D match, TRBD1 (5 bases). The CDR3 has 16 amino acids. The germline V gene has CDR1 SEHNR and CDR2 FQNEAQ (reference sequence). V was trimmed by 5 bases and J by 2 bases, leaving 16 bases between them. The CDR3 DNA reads TGTGCCAGCAGCGCGAAAGCAGGGTTGGGCAATCAGCCCCAGCATTTT. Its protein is CASSAKAGLGNQPQHF. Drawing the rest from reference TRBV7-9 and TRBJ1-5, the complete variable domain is DTGVSQNPRHKITKRGQNVTFRCDPISEHNRLYWYRQTLGQGPEFLTYFQNEAQLEKSRLLSDRFSAERPKGSFSTLEIQRTEQGDSAMYLCASSAKAGLGNQPQHFGDGTRLSIL.

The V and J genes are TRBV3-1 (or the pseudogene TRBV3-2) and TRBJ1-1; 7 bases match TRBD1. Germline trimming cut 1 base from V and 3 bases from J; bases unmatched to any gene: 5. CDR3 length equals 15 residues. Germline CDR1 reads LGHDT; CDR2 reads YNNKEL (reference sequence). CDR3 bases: TGTGCCAGCAGCCAAGGTAGGGGGCATGACACTGAAGCTTTCTTT. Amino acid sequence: CASSQGRGHDTEAFF.

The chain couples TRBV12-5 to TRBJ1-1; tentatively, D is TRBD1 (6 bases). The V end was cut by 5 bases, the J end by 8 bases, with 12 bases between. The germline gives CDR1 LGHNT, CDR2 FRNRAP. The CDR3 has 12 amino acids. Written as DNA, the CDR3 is TGTGCTAGTGGTCAGGGGCTGGGAGAAGCTTTCTTT. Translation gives CASGQGLGEAFF.

CDR3 nucleotides: TGTGCCAGCAGCTTAGCGGATGGGGACATTTACAATGAGCAGTTCTTC. Translating it yields CASSLADGDIYNEQFF. J is TRBJ2-1 and V is TRBV7-6, with D possibly being TRBD1 (6 bases). Germline loops: CDR1 SGHVS, CDR2 FNYEAQ. This CDR3 has 16 amino acids. V was trimmed by 0 bases and J by 4 bases, leaving 13 bases between them.

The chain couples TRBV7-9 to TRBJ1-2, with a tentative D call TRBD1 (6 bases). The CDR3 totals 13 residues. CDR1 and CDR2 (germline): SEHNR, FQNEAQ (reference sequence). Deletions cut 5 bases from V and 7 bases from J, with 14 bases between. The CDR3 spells CASSPGTSPGYTF. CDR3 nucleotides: TGTGCCAGCAGCCCTGGGACAAGCCCTGGCTACACCTTC.

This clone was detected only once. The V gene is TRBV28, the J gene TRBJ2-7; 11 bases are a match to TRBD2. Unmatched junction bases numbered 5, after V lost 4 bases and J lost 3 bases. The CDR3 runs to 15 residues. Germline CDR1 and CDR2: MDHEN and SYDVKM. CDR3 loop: CASSYLTSGSYEQYF. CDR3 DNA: TGTGCCAGCAGTTATCTTACTAGCGGGAGCTACGAGCAGTACTTC.

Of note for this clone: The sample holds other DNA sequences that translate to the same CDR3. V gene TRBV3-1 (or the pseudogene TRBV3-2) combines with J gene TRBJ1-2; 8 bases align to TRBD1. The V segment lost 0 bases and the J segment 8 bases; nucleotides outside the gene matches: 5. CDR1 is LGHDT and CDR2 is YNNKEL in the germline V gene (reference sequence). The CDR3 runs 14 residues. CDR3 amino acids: CASSQDQGAGGYTF. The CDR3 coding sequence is TGTGCCAGCAGCCAAGATCAGGGGGCCGGCGGCTACACCTTC.

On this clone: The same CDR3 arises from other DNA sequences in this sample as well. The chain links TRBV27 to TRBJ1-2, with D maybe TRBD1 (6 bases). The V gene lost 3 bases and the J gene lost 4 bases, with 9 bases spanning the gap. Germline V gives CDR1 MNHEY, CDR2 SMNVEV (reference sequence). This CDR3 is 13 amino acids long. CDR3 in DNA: TGTGCCAGCAGTTTCAGGGGATCCTATGGCTACACCTTC. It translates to CASSFRGSYGYTF.

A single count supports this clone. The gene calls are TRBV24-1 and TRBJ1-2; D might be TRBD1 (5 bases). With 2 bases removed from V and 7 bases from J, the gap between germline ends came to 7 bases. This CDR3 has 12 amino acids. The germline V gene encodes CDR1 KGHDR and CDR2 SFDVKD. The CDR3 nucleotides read TGTGCCACCAGTGATTCAGGGTTTGGCTACACCTTC. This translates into CATSDSGFGYTF.

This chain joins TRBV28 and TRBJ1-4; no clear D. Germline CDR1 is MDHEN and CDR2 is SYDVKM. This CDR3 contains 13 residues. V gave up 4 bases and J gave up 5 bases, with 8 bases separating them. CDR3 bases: TGTGCCAGCAGTTACAGCCTCAATGAAAAACTGTTTTTT. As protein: CASSYSLNEKLFF.

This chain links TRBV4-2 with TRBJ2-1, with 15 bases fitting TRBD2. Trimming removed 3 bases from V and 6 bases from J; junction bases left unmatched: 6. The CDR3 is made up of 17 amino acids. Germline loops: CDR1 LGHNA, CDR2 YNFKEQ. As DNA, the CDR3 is TGTGCCAGCAGCCATCTACAGGGACTAGCGGGGGGCAATGAGCAGTTCTTC. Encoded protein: CASSHLQGLAGGNEQFF.

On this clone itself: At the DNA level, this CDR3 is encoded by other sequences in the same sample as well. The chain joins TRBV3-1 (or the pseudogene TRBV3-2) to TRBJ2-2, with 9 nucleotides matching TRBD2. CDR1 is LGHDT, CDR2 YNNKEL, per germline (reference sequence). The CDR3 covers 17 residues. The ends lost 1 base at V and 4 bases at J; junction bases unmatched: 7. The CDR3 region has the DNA TGTGCCAGCAGCCAAGGAAGGCGGGGGGGCCGCACCGGGGAGCTGTTTTTT. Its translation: CASSQGRRGGRTGELFF.

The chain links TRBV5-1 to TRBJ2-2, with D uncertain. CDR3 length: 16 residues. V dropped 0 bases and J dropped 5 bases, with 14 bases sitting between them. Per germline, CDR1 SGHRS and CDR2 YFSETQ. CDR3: CASSLGVSVRTGELFF. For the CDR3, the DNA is TGCGCCAGCAGCTTGGGGGTTAGTGTGAGGACCGGGGAGCTGTTTTTT.

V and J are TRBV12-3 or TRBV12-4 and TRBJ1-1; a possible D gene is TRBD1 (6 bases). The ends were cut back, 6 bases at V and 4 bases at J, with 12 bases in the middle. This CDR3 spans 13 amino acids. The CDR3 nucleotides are TGTGCCAGCAGCTGGGACACCACCACTGAAGCTTTCTTT. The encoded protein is CASSWDTTTEAFF.

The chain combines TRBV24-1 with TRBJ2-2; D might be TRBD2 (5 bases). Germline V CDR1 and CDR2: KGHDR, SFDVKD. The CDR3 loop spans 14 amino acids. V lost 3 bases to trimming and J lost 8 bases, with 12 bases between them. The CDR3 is CATSDPGVGGELFF. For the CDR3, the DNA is TGTGCCACCAGTGATCCCGGGGTCGGTGGGGAGCTGTTTTTT.